These T cell receptor beta chains were read from a single sample in a study of blood T cell repertoires in COVID-19. Sequencing used immunoSEQ multiplex PCR; TCRdb keeps in-frame clones, though not all of them. Of approximately 110,000 clones listed, roughly 80% are singletons. Sequenced sample: peripheral blood. These receptor sequences come from a woman older than 75 with acute or convalescent COVID-19. CDR3s include the opening cysteine and the closing phenylalanine or tryptophan. The order of the fields is V gene, clone size, D gene, J gene, CDR3 DNA, CDR3 protein. The D gene is left open where the match is weak. Part of the rows lack a size; the others show once, few, many or a class for expanded clones.

V: TRBV11-3; size: -; D: TRBD1; J: TRBJ2-5; DNA: TGTGCCAGCAGCTTTGGTCAGACAGGGGGCAGGGAGACCCAGTACTTC; CDR3: CASSFGQTGGRETQYF
V: TRBV15; size: -; D: TRBD2; J: TRBJ2-7; DNA: TGTGCCACCAGCAGATTAGGACTAGCGGGAGAATACGAGCAGTACTTC; CDR3: CATSRLGLAGEYEQYF
V: TRBV19; size: -; D: -; J: TRBJ2-3; DNA: TGTGCCACCTCAGGTGGTTACAGCACAGATACGCAGTATTTT; CDR3: CATSGGYSTDTQYF
V: TRBV5-4; size: once; D: -; J: TRBJ2-2; DNA: TGTGCCAGCAGCTTGGGCGCAGGGGCCGGGGAGCTGTTTTTT; CDR3: CASSLGAGAGELFF
V: TRBV6-6; size: -; D: TRBD2; J: TRBJ2-5; DNA: TGTGCCAGCAAGTCTAGCGGGGAAGAGACCCAGTACTTC; CDR3: CASKSSGEETQYF
V: TRBV12-3/TRBV12-4; size: -; D: -; J: TRBJ1-3; DNA: TGTGCCAGCACCATAGGGGCTCGAAACACCATATATTTT; CDR3: CASTIGARNTIYF
V: TRBV6-6; size: -; D: -; J: TRBJ1-5; DNA: TGTGCCAGCAGTTACTCAGACAGTTGGAATCAGCCCCAGCATTTT; CDR3: CASSYSDSWNQPQHF
V: TRBV11-3; size: -; D: -; J: TRBJ2-5; DNA: TGTGCCAGCAGCTCGAGGACTACGGAGACCCAGTACTTC; CDR3: CASSSRTTETQYF
V: TRBV7-9; size: -; D: TRBD1; J: TRBJ1-1; DNA: TGTGCCAGCAGACCGGGACAGGGGGCTACACTCGGTGAAGCTTTCTTT; CDR3: CASRPGQGATLGEAFF
V: TRBV2; size: -; D: TRBD2; J: TRBJ2-7; DNA: TGTGCCAGCAGGCAGACTAGCGGGAGAGGGTACGAGCAGTACTTC; CDR3: CASRQTSGRGYEQYF
V: TRBV5-4; size: -; D: TRBD1; J: TRBJ1-2; DNA: TGTGCCAGCAGCCCTGGGACAGGGGGAGACGATGGCTACACCTTC; CDR3: CASSPGTGGDDGYTF
V: TRBV28; size: -; D: TRBD1; J: TRBJ2-4; DNA: TGTGCCAGCAGCTCCGGAGACAGGGGGTACTCACTAGCCAAAAACATTCAGTACTTC; CDR3: CASSSGDRGYSLAKNIQYF
V: TRBV28; size: -; D: TRBD1; J: TRBJ1-2; DNA: TGTGCCAGCAGTTTTGGTAGGGGGCGGGCCTATGGCTACACCTTC; CDR3: CASSFGRGRAYGYTF
V: TRBV5-1; size: -; D: -; J: TRBJ2-3; DNA: TGCGCCAGCAGCTTGGTCGACTACACAGATACGCAGTATTTT; CDR3: CASSLVDYTDTQYF
V: TRBV19; size: -; D: TRBD2; J: TRBJ2-7; DNA: TGTGCCAGTAGTACGGGACTAGCGGGAGGCTACGAGCAGTACTTC; CDR3: CASSTGLAGGYEQYF
V: TRBV3-1/TRBV3-2; size: once; D: TRBD1; J: TRBJ1-1; DNA: TGTGCCAGCAGCCAGGAGCGGACAGGGCCGATGAACACTGAAGCTTTCTTT; CDR3: CASSQERTGPMNTEAFF
V: TRBV7-2; size: -; D: -; J: TRBJ1-2; DNA: TGTGCCAGCAGCTTAGTCGCTAACTATGGCTACACCTTC; CDR3: CASSLVANYGYTF
V: TRBV4-3; size: -; D: -; J: TRBJ2-1; DNA: TGCGCCAGCAGCCAAGTGAGGGCGAAGCAGTTCTTC; CDR3: CASSQVRAKQFF
V: TRBV7-8; size: -; D: -; J: TRBJ1-5; DNA: TGTGCCAGCAGAATCAGCAGGGTTTCCCTTAATCAGCCCCAGCATTTT; CDR3: CASRISRVSLNQPQHF
V: TRBV4-2; size: -; D: TRBD1; J: TRBJ2-5; DNA: TGTGCCAGCAGCCAAGGAAAGGCGGGACAGGGGACAGAGACCCAGTACTTC; CDR3: CASSQGKAGQGTETQYF
V: TRBV4-3; size: once; D: -; J: TRBJ2-6; DNA: TGCGCCAGCAGCCTAAAGTTCACCCCAGGGCTAGGGGCCAACGTCCTGACTTTC; CDR3: CASSLKFTPGLGANVLTF
V: TRBV30; size: -; D: -; J: TRBJ2-1; DNA: TGTGCCTGGAGTCCGACGCGACAAGCATTCAAGTTCTTC; CDR3: CAWSPTRQAFKFF
V: TRBV19; size: -; D: -; J: TRBJ1-5; DNA: TGTGCCAGTAGTATCGGCAGGGTACAGCCCCAGCATTTT; CDR3: CASSIGRVQPQHF
V: TRBV7-9; size: -; D: -; J: TRBJ2-2; DNA: TGTGCCAGCAGTCGCGACAGGAACTATAACACCGGGGAGCTGTTTTTT; CDR3: CASSRDRNYNTGELFF
V: TRBV28; size: -; D: -; J: TRBJ2-2; DNA: TGTGCCAGCAGTTCCGAGTTTCGGGAGCTGTTTTTT; CDR3: CASSSEFRELFF
V: TRBV7-9; size: -; D: -; J: TRBJ1-1; DNA: TGTGCCAGCAGCTTATCTGTGGGGCTCACTGAAGCTTTCTTT; CDR3: CASSLSVGLTEAFF
V: TRBV3-1/TRBV3-2; size: -; D: -; J: TRBJ1-3; DNA: TGTGCCAGCAGCCAATCGGACAACTCTGGAAACACCATATATTTT; CDR3: CASSQSDNSGNTIYF
V: TRBV2; size: few; D: -; J: TRBJ2-5; DNA: TGTGCCAGCAGTGAGCGCAGGGAAGAGACCCAGTACTTC; CDR3: CASSERREETQYF
V: TRBV4-3; size: -; D: -; J: TRBJ1-6; DNA: TGCGCCAGCAGCCAATCCGGGACAACGAATTCACCCCTCCACTTT; CDR3: CASSQSGTTNSPLHF
V: TRBV7-9; size: -; D: -; J: TRBJ1-1; DNA: TGTGCCAGCAGCTTACCAGGGGCGAAGAACACTGAAGCTTTCTTT; CDR3: CASSLPGAKNTEAFF
V: TRBV5-1; size: -; D: -; J: TRBJ1-2; DNA: TGCGCCAGCAGCTTGGTCGGGCAGGGGAGAGGGTATGGCTACACCTTC; CDR3: CASSLVGQGRGYGYTF
V: TRBV3-1/TRBV3-2; size: once; D: -; J: TRBJ2-4; DNA: TGTGCCAGCAGCCAAGGATTGGGGGGAGTAACCCTAGCCAAAAACATTCAGTACTTC; CDR3: CASSQGLGGVTLAKNIQYF
V: TRBV12-5; size: -; D: -; J: TRBJ2-3; DNA: TGTGCTAGTGGTACAGGGCTTAGCACAGATACGCAGTATTTT; CDR3: CASGTGLSTDTQYF
V: TRBV5-5; size: -; D: TRBD1; J: TRBJ1-5; DNA: TGTGCCAGCAGCCCTAAACGGACAGGGGCCGGTGAGCCCCAGCATTTT; CDR3: CASSPKRTGAGEPQHF
V: TRBV5-1; size: -; D: -; J: TRBJ1-2; DNA: TGCGCCAGCAGCTTCCGGGACATAGATGGCTACACCTTC; CDR3: CASSFRDIDGYTF
V: TRBV2; size: -; D: -; J: TRBJ2-2; DNA: TGTGCCAGCAGTGAAAGACAACCCACGAACACCGGGGAGCTGTTTTTT; CDR3: CASSERQPTNTGELFF
V: TRBV10-1; size: few; D: TRBD1; J: TRBJ2-2; DNA: TGCGCCAGCAGAGGACAGGGCGCCGGGGAGCTGTTTTTT; CDR3: CASRGQGAGELFF
V: TRBV12-5; size: -; D: TRBD1; J: TRBJ2-2; DNA: TGTGCTAGTGGGAGGGGACAGGGAGAGACCGGGGAGCTGTTTTTT; CDR3: CASGRGQGETGELFF
V: TRBV24-1; size: -; D: -; J: TRBJ2-2; DNA: TGTGCCACCAGTGACCCAATGACAGTAAACACCGGGGAGCTGTTTTTT; CDR3: CATSDPMTVNTGELFF
V: TRBV11-3; size: few; D: TRBD2; J: TRBJ2-3; DNA: TGTGCCAGCAGCTTAGTGCGGGAGCTTTCAGATACGCAGTATTTT; CDR3: CASSLVRELSDTQYF
V: TRBV5-1; size: -; D: TRBD1; J: TRBJ2-7; DNA: TGCGCCAGCAGCGCCCCCGGGACAGGAACTCCGGAGCAGTACTTC; CDR3: CASSAPGTGTPEQYF
V: TRBV5-1; size: -; D: -; J: TRBJ2-4; DNA: TGCGCCAGCAGCTTAGGGGACACCCGGGTGAACATTCAGTACTTC; CDR3: CASSLGDTRVNIQYF
V: TRBV18; size: -; D: -; J: TRBJ1-4; DNA: TGTGCCAGCTCACCAACAGGGCGGCGGGAAAAACTGTTTTTT; CDR3: CASSPTGRREKLFF
V: TRBV2; size: -; D: TRBD2; J: TRBJ2-5; DNA: TGTGCCAGCAGTGCAACTAGCGGGGGGGAGACCCAGTACTTC; CDR3: CASSATSGGETQYF
V: TRBV11-3; size: -; D: -; J: TRBJ1-1; DNA: TGTGCCAGCAGCTTAGAACAGAACACTGAAGCTTTCTTT; CDR3: CASSLEQNTEAFF
V: TRBV14; size: -; D: -; J: TRBJ2-7; DNA: TGTGCCAGCAGCCAAGACGGGAGCTACGAGCAGTACTTC; CDR3: CASSQDGSYEQYF
V: TRBV19; size: once; D: -; J: TRBJ1-5; DNA: TGTGCCAGTAGTGAGACACATATCGGCAATCAGCCCCAGCATTTT; CDR3: CASSETHIGNQPQHF
V: TRBV19; size: -; D: -; J: TRBJ1-1; DNA: TGTGCCAGTAGTGGCGGCGCTGAAGCTTTCTTT; CDR3: CASSGGAEAFF
V: TRBV3-1/TRBV3-2; size: -; D: -; J: TRBJ2-7; DNA: TGTGCCAGCAGCCCGACAACCTACGAGCAGTACTTC; CDR3: CASSPTTYEQYF
V: TRBV7-9; size: -; D: -; J: TRBJ2-5; DNA: TGTGCCAGCAGCTTAGGCGGGATGGAGACCCAGTACTTC; CDR3: CASSLGGMETQYF
V: TRBV24-1; size: few; D: TRBD1; J: TRBJ1-2; DNA: TGTGCCACCAGTGATTCCGACAGGGGGCGTCCCTACACCTTC; CDR3: CATSDSDRGRPYTF
V: TRBV6-1; size: once; D: -; J: TRBJ2-5; DNA: TGTGCCAGCAGTGAAAACCAAGGTAGCGGAGAGACCCAGTACTTC; CDR3: CASSENQGSGETQYF
V: TRBV9; size: -; D: TRBD1; J: TRBJ1-5; DNA: TGTGCCAGCAGCTCCGGGACAGGGATCAATCAGCCCCAGCATTTT; CDR3: CASSSGTGINQPQHF
V: TRBV5-6; size: -; D: TRBD1; J: TRBJ1-6; DNA: TGTGCCAGCAGCTGGGGCCCGGGACAGAATTCACCCCTCCACTTT; CDR3: CASSWGPGQNSPLHF
V: TRBV11-3; size: few; D: TRBD1; J: TRBJ1-5; DNA: TGTGCCAGCAGCCACCTCCCCGGGACAGGGGAAACTAGGAATCAGCCCCAGCATTTT; CDR3: CASSHLPGTGETRNQPQHF